The TCR beta chain under discussion was sequenced for a study of T cells in localized non-small cell lung cancer. Whole-study findings and limits: Median around 56 top-100 tumor clones were shared with paired adjacent lung. T cell clonality was highest in uninvolved adjacent lung, above tumor.

The CDR3 is made up of 15 amino acids. The ends lost 4 bases at V and 6 bases at J; junction bases unmatched: 6. The germline V gene encodes CDR1 SGHNT and CDR2 YENEEA. Generated by immunoSEQ multiplex PCR, the TCRdb table keeps only in-frame clones and is missing some. The table includes fewer than 100,000 clones, roughly 89% detected once. Details on this clone: Its antigen is currently unknown.

The sequence was obtained from a man aged 35 to 69 with stage I squamous cell lung carcinoma. The chain joins TRBV11-3 to TRBJ2-2; 9 bases agree with TRBD1. The sequencing used peripheral blood, collected before any cancer treatment. The CDR3 sequence is CASSSTGTGPGELFF. CDR3 DNA sequence: TGTGCCAGCAGCTCCACCGGGACAGGGCCCGGGGAGCTGTTTTTT. Complete variable domain (other parts from reference TRBV11-3 and TRBJ2-2): EAGVVQSPRYKIIEKKQPVAFWCNPISGHNTLYWYLQNLGQGPELLIRYENEEAVDDSQLPKDRFSAERLKGVDSTLKIQPAELGDSAVYLCASSSTGTGPGELFFGEGSRLTVL.